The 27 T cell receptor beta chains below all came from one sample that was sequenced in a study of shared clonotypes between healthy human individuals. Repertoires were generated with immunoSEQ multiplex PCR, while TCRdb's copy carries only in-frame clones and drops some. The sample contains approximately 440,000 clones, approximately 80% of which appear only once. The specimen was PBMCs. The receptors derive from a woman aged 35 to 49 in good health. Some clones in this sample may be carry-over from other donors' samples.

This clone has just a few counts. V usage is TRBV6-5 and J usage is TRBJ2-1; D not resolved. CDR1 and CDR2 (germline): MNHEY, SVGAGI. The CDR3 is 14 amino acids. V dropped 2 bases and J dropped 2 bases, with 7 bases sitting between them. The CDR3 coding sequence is TGTGCCAGCAGTTACACCCGAACCTACAATGAGCAGTTCTTC. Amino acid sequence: CASSYTRTYNEQFF.

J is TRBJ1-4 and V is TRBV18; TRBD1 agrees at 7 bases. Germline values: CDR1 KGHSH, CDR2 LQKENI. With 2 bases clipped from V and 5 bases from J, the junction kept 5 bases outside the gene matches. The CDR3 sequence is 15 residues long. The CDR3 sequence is CASSPTGQQNEKLFF. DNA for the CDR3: TGTGCCAGCTCACCAACGGGACAGCAGAATGAAAAACTGTTTTTT.

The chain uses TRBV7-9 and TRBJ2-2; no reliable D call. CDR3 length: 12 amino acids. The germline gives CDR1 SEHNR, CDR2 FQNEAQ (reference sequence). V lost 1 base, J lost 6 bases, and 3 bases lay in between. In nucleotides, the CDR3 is TGTGCCAGCAGCTTAGGCTCCGGGGAGCTGTTTTTT. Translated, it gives CASSLGSGELFF.

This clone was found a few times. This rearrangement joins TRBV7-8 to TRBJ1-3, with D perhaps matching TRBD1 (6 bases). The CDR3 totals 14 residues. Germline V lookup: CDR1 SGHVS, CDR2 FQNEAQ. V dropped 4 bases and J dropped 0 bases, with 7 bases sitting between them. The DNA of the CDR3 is TGTGCCAGCAGCTCAGGGGTCTCTGGAAACACCATATATTTT. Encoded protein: CASSSGVSGNTIYF. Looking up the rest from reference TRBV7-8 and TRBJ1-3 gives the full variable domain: GAGVSQSPRYKVAKRGQDVALRCDPISGHVSLFWYQQALGQGPEFLTYFQNEAQLDKSGLPSDRFFAERPEGSVSTLKIQRTQQEDSAVYLCASSSGVSGNTIYFGEGSWLTVV.

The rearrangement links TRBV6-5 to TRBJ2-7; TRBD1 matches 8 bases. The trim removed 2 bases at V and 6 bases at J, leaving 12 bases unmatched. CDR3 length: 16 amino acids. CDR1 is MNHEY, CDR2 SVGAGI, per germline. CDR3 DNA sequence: TGTGCCAGCAGTTACGCAGGTACAGGGGGAAAAGGCGAGCAGTACTTC. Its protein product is CASSYAGTGGKGEQYF.

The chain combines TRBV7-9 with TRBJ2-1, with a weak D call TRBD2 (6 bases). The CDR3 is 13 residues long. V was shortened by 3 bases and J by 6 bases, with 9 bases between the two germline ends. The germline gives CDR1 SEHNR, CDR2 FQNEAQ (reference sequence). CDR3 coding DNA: TGTGCCAGCAGCTTGACTAGTAGCAATGAGCAGTTCTTC. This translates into CASSLTSSNEQFF.

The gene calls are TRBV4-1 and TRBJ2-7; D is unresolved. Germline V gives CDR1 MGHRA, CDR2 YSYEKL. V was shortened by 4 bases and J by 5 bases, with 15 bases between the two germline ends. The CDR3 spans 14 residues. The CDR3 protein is CASSPQPTVNEQYF. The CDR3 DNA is TGCGCCAGCAGCCCTCAACCTACAGTGAACGAGCAGTACTTC.

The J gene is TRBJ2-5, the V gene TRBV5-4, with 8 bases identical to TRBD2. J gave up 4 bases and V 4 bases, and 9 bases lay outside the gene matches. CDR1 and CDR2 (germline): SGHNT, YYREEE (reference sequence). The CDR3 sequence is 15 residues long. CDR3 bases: TGTGCCAGCAGCCCTCCGGGACTAGAGGGAGAGACCCAGTACTTC. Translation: CASSPPGLEGETQYF.

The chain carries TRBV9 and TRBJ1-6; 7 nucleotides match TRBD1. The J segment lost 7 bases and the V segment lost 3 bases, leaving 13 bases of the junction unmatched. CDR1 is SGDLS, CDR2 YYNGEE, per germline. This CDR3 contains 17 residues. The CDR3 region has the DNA TGTGCCAGCAGCGCCTGGCCTTCCGGGACAGACAATTCACCCCTCCACTTT. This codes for CASSAWPSGTDNSPLHF.

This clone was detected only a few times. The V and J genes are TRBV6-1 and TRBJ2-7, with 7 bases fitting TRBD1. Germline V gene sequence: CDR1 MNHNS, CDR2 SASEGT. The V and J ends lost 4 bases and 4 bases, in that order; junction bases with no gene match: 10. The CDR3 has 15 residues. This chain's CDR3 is CASSGPTGPGYEQYF. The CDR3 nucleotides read TGTGCCAGCAGTGGGCCGACAGGGCCTGGGTACGAGCAGTACTTC.

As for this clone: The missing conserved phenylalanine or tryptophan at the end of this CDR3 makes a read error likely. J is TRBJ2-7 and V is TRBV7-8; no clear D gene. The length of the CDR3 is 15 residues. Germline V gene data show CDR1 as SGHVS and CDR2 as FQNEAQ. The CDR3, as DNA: TGTGCCGGCAGTTTCCTCCGCTACTCACCCTACGAGCAGTACTCC. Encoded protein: CAGSFLRYSPYEQYS.

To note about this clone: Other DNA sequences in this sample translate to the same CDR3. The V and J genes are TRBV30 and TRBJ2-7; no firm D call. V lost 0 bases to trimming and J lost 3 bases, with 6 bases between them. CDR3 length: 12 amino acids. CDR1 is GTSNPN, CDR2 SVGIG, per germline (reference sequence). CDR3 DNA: TGTGCCTGGAGTGTTGGGAACTACGAGCAGTACTTC. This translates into CAWSVGNYEQYF.

The CDR3 loop reads CASSLGLADTQYF. The CDR3 nucleotides are TGTGCCAGCAGCTTAGGACTAGCAGATACGCAGTATTTT. The rearrangement uses TRBV11-2 and TRBJ2-3; the D gene is possibly TRBD2 (6 bases). The CDR3 consists of 13 residues. V shed 1 base and J shed 4 bases, with 6 bases lying between them. Germline-derived CDR1 and CDR2 are SGHAT and FQNNGV.

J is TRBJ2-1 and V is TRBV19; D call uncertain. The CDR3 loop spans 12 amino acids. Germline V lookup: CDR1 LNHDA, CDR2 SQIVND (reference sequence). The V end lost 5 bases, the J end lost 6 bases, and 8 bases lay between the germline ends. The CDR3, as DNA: TGTGCCAGTAGTCCCAGACTCAATGAGCAGTTCTTC. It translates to CASSPRLNEQFF.

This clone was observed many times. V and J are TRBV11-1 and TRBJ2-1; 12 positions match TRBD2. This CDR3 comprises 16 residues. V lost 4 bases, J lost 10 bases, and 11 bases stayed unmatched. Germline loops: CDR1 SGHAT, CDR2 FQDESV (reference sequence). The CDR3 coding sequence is TGTGCCAGCAGCTCCACTGCGGCTAGCGGGAGGGGAGAGCAGTTCTTC. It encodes CASSSTAASGRGEQFF.

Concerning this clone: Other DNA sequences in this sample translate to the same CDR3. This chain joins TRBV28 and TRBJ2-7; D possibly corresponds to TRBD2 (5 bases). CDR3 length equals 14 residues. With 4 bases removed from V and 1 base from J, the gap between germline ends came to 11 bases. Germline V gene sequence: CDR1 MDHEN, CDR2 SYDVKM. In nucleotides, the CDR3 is TGTGCCAGCAGTTCCCCGGGGAGTTCCTACGAGCAGTACTTC. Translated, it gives CASSSPGSSYEQYF. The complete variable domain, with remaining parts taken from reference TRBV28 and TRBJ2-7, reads DVKVTQSSRYLVKRTGEKVFLECVQDMDHENMFWYRQDPGLGLRLIYFSYDVKMKEKGDIPEGYSVSREKKERFSLILESASTNQTSMYLCASSSPGSSYEQYFGPGTRLTVT.

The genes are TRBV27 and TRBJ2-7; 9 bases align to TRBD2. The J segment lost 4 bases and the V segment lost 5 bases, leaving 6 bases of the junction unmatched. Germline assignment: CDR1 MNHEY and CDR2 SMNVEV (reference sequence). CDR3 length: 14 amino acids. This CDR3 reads CASSPKTSGYEQYF. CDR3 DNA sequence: TGTGCCAGCAGTCCCAAAACTAGCGGGTACGAGCAGTACTTC.

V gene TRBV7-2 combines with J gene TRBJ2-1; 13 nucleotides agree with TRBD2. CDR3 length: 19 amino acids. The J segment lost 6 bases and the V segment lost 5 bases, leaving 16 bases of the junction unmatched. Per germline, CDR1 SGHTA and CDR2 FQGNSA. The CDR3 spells CASSPVRLLAGGVPNEQFF. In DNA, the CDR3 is TGTGCCAGCAGCCCCGTACGACTACTAGCGGGAGGGGTCCCCAATGAGCAGTTCTTC.

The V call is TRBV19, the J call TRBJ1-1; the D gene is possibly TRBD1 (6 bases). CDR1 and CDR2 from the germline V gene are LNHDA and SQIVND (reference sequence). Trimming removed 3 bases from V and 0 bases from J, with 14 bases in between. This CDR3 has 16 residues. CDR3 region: CASSMWPQGMNTEAFF. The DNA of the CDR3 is TGTGCCAGTAGTATGTGGCCCCAGGGGATGAACACTGAAGCTTTCTTT.

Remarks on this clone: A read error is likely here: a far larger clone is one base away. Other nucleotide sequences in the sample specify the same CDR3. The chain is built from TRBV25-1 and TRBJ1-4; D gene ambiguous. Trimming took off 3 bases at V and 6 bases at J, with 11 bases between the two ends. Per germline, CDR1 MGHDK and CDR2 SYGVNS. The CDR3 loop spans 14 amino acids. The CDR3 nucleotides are TGTGCCAGCAGTGAGCACAGCCCTGATGAAAAACTGTTTTTT. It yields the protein CASSEHSPDEKLFF. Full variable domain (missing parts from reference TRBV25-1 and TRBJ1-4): EADIYQTPRYLVIGTGKKITLECSQTMGHDKMYWYQQDPGMELHLIHYSYGVNSTEKGDLSSESTVSRIRTEHFPLTLESARPSHTSQYLCASSEHSPDEKLFFGSGTQLSVL.

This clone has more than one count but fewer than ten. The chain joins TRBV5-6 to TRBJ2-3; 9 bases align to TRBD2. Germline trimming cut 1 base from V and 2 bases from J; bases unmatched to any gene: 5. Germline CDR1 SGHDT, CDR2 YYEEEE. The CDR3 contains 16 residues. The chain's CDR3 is CASSLRLAGNTDTQYF. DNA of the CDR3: TGTGCCAGCAGCTTGCGCCTAGCGGGAAACACAGATACGCAGTATTTT.

This CDR3 is CASSTGTSGTYNEQFF. The CDR3 region has the DNA TGTGCCAGCAGCACCGGGACTAGCGGGACCTACAATGAGCAGTTCTTC. The chain uses TRBV2 and TRBJ2-1; TRBD2 matches at 13 bases. Germline trimming cut 6 bases from V and 2 bases from J; bases unmatched to any gene: 4. This CDR3 has 16 residues. The germline CDR1 and CDR2 sequences are SNHLY and FYNNEI. Looking up the rest from reference TRBV2 and TRBJ2-1 gives the full variable domain: EPEVTQTPSHQVTQMGQEVILRCVPISNHLYFYWYRQILGQKVEFLVSFYNNEISEKSEIFDDQFSVERPDGSNFTLKIRSTKLEDSAMYFCASSTGTSGTYNEQFFGPGTRLTVL.

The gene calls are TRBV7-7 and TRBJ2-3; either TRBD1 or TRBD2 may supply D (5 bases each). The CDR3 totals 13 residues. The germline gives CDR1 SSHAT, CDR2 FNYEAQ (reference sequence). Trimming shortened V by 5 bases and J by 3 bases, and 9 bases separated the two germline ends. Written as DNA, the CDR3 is TGTGCCAGCAGCCCGGGACGTACAGATACGCAGTATTTT. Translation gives CASSPGRTDTQYF.

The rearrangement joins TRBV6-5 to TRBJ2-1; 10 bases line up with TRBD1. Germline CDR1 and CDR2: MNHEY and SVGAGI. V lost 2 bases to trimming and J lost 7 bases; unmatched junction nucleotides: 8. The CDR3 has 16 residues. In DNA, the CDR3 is TGTGCCAGCAGTTACGGGGGACAGGGGCCTCGTAATGAGCAGTTCTTC. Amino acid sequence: CASSYGGQGPRNEQFF.

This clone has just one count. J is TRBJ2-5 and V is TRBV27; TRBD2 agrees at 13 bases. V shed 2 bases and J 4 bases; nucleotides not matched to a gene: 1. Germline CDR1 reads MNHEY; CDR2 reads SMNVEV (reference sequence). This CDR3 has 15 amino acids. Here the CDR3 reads CASSLRTSGRETQYF. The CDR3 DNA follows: TGTGCCAGCAGTTTACGGACTAGCGGGAGAGAGACCCAGTACTTC.

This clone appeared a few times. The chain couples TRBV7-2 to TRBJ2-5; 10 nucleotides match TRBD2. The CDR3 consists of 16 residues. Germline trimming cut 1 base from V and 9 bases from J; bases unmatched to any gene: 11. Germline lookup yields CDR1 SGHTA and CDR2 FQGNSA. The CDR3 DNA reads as TGTGCCAGCAGCTTAGATCGAACTAGCGGGATGGGGGCCCAGTACTTC. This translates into CASSLDRTSGMGAQYF.

The CDR3 nucleotides read TGCGCCAGCAGCCCCGGACTGCTTGCGAACACCGGGGAGCTGTTTTTT. Its translation: CASSPGLLANTGELFF. The chain has TRBV4-3 and TRBJ2-2; TRBD2 is a possible D gene (5 bases). Germline-derived CDR1 and CDR2 are LGHNA and YSLEER. The V gene lost 4 bases and the J gene lost 0 bases, with 12 bases spanning the gap. The CDR3 is 16 amino acids.